This passage covers 18 T cell receptor beta chains from one sample sequenced in a study of blood T cell repertoires in COVID-19. The data were produced by immunoSEQ multiplex PCR, yet TCRdb's version contains in-frame clones alone and is incomplete. The table has about 100,000 clones, 91% seen once. Sequencing was performed on peripheral blood. These receptors originate from a human donor in a cohort sampled during active COVID-19.

V and J are TRBV6-2 or TRBV6-3 and TRBJ1-1; D ambiguous. The CDR3 spans 16 residues. V dropped 5 bases and J dropped 5 bases, with 21 bases sitting between them. Germline CDR1 and CDR2: MNHEY and SVGEGT. CDR3 DNA: TGTGCCAGCAGTACTAGATGGACCGGCGCGGGGACTGAAGCTTTCTTT. It encodes CASSTRWTGAGTEAFF.

This clone appeared a few times. The sample contains more than one DNA sequence encoding this CDR3. This chain uses TRBV24-1 with TRBJ1-5; D might be TRBD1 (6 bases). Germline CDR1 reads KGHDR; CDR2 reads SFDVKD. CDR3 length: 13 amino acids. Trimming stripped 6 bases from V and 3 bases from J, with 8 bases between. The CDR3 loop reads CATSTGNNQPQHF. The CDR3 region has the DNA TGTGCCACCAGTACAGGGAACAATCAGCCCCAGCATTTT.

Comments on this clone: Other DNA sequences in this sample translate to the same CDR3. This chain links TRBV4-2 with TRBJ2-5; D might be TRBD1 (5 bases). Germline V gene data show CDR1 as LGHNA and CDR2 as YNFKEQ. This CDR3 contains 13 residues. The V end was cut by 1 base, the J end by 4 bases, with 7 bases between. The CDR3 nucleotides read TGTGCCAGCAGCCAAGGGGGCCCAGAGACCCAGTACTTC. Encoded protein: CASSQGGPETQYF.

V usage is TRBV27 and J usage is TRBJ1-2, with TRBD1 as a possible D gene (5 bases). From germline, CDR1 is MNHEY and CDR2 SMNVEV (reference sequence). The length of the CDR3 is 16 residues. Trimming stripped 4 bases from V and 3 bases from J, with 18 bases between. CDR3 residues: CASSSRRAGKDYGYTF. In DNA form, the CDR3 reads TGTGCCAGCAGTTCCCGCCGCGCAGGGAAGGACTATGGCTACACCTTC.

The chain has TRBV19 and TRBJ2-2, with no clear D. CDR3 size: 12 residues. Germline CDR1 LNHDA, CDR2 SQIVND (reference sequence). V lost 6 bases and J lost 6, with 8 bases in between. CDR3 residues: CASSLLPGELFF. CDR3 nucleotide sequence: TGTGCCAGTAGCTTACTCCCCGGGGAGCTGTTTTTT.

This rearrangement joins TRBV5-1 to TRBJ2-1; maybe TRBD2 (6 bases). From germline, CDR1 is SGHRS and CDR2 YFSETQ. V gave up 1 base and J gave up 5 bases, with 16 bases separating them. The CDR3 extends over 16 amino acids. CDR3 nucleotides: TGCGCCAGCAGCTTGACCGGCCGGGGGACCCACAATGAGCAGTTCTTC. This translates into CASSLTGRGTHNEQFF.

The V gene is TRBV14, the J gene TRBJ1-1; a weak D match, TRBD1 (6 bases). The CDR3 has 19 amino acids. V was pared by 5 bases and J by 0 bases, with 25 bases between. CDR1 and CDR2 from the germline V gene are SGHDN and FVKESK. The CDR3 bases are TGTGCCAGCAGCGCGATCCAGGGGAAAGAGTTGCGTGTGAACACTGAAGCTTTCTTT. Residues: CASSAIQGKELRVNTEAFF.

The chain has TRBV9 and TRBJ1-1; D call uncertain. V lost 5 bases to trimming and J lost 1 base, with 12 bases between them. The CDR3 loop spans 14 amino acids. CDR1 and CDR2 from the germline V gene are SGDLS and YYNGEE. In DNA form, the CDR3 reads TGTGCCAGCAGACCTTTCACGGGGAACACTGAAGCTTTCTTT. Residues: CASRPFTGNTEAFF.

The gene calls are TRBV30 and TRBJ1-1; D perhaps matches TRBD1 (5 bases). Deletions cut 2 bases from V and 6 bases from J, with 13 bases between. The CDR3 runs 13 residues. Germline CDR1 GTSNPN, CDR2 SVGIG (reference sequence). The CDR3 DNA reads as TGTGCCTGGAGTTGGCAGGGCACCCCTGAAGCTTTCTTT. Protein product: CAWSWQGTPEAFF.

V and J are TRBV5-1 and TRBJ1-6; D remains ambiguous. The germline V gene has CDR1 SGHRS and CDR2 YFSETQ. This CDR3 has 17 residues. Trimming shortened V by 1 base and J by 0 bases, and 11 bases separated the two germline ends. CDR3 in DNA: TGCGCCAGCAGCTTGAAAGCGATTAGCTCCTATAATTCACCCCTCCACTTT. It is translated as CASSLKAISSYNSPLHF.

The chain recombines TRBV15 with TRBJ2-7, with TRBD2 matching over 9 bases. Germline CDR1 reads LNHNV; CDR2 reads YYDKDF (reference sequence). The CDR3 is 16 residues long. V shed 3 bases, J shed 3 bases, and the junction held 9 bases outside the gene matches. CDR3 bases: TGTGCCACCAGCAGGACAAGGGCTAGCGGGAACTACGAGCAGTACTTC. Translation gives CATSRTRASGNYEQYF.

The CDR3 DNA follows: TGTGCCAGCAGTTACTCCCAGGGTGATGTAGCGACCCAGTACTTC. It encodes CASSYSQGDVATQYF. This chain uses TRBV6-2 or TRBV6-3 with TRBJ2-5; a possible D gene is TRBD1 (5 bases). Germline V CDR1 and CDR2: MNHEY, SVGEGT. The CDR3 sequence is 15 residues long. Trimming removed 0 bases at V and 7 bases at J, with 15 bases between.

The chain is built from TRBV18 and TRBJ1-1; maybe TRBD1 (6 bases). V was shortened by 4 bases and J by 5 bases, with 11 bases between the two germline ends. This CDR3 is 13 amino acids long. Germline values: CDR1 KGHSH, CDR2 LQKENI. The CDR3 DNA reads as TGTGCCAGCTCACAAGGGGGATATACTGAAGCTTTCTTT. This codes for CASSQGGYTEAFF.

A note on this clone: At the DNA level, this CDR3 is encoded by other sequences in the same sample as well. The chain uses TRBV7-9 and TRBJ1-1, with a weak D call TRBD1 (5 bases). The germline V gene has CDR1 SEHNR and CDR2 FQNEAQ (reference sequence). Trimming removed 5 bases from V and 0 bases from J, with 13 bases in between. CDR3 length equals 15 residues. The CDR3 is CASSLAQGLNTEAFF. For the CDR3, the DNA is TGTGCCAGCAGCCTTGCCCAGGGTTTGAACACTGAAGCTTTCTTT.

The rearrangement links TRBV4-3 to TRBJ1-1; TRBD1 is a possible D gene (5 bases). Germline values: CDR1 LGHNA, CDR2 YSLEER. This CDR3 is 14 amino acids long. V lost 3 bases and J lost 4, with 12 bases in between. The CDR3 nucleotides are TGCGCCAGCAGCCAGTCCAGGGCGAGCACTGAAGCTTTCTTT. Protein sequence: CASSQSRASTEAFF.

The chain links TRBV19 to TRBJ1-2, with 9 nucleotides matching TRBD1. There are 15 residues in the CDR3. V trimming: 3 bases; J trimming: 7 bases; junction bases outside the gene matches: 9. Germline loops: CDR1 LNHDA, CDR2 SQIVND (reference sequence). CDR3 protein: CASSIVSGDRVGYTF. The DNA of the CDR3 is TGTGCCAGTAGTATTGTCAGTGGGGACAGGGTTGGCTACACCTTC.

The chain couples TRBV7-8 to TRBJ2-3; 12 nucleotides align to TRBD2. The V gene's germline CDR1 is SGHVS and CDR2 FQNEAQ. V was clipped by 4 bases and J by 5 bases; unmatched bases: 10. This CDR3 is 17 amino acids long. The CDR3 protein is CASSSRLAGAVKDTQYF. The CDR3 DNA reads TGTGCCAGCAGCTCTAGACTAGCGGGGGCCGTTAAAGATACGCAGTATTTT.

This clone was counted between two and nine times. The V and J genes are TRBV14 and TRBJ2-1, with a weak D call TRBD1 (6 bases). Germline V gene data show CDR1 as SGHDN and CDR2 as FVKESK. The CDR3 consists of 13 residues. The V end lost 4 bases, the J end lost 12 bases, and 16 bases lay between the germline ends. The CDR3 spells CASSRNLQGGQFF. In DNA, the CDR3 is TGTGCCAGCAGCCGAAACCTACAGGGTGGGCAGTTCTTC.